This record covers a single TCR beta chain. The target antigen is unknown. The V gene's germline CDR1 is KGHSH and CDR2 LQKENI. The CDR3 has 15 residues. Trimming took 0 bases from V and 3 from J, leaving 11 bases between them. This specimen comes from a study of graft-versus-host responses after intestinal transplantation. Study-wide background: Grafts that recipients had were multivisceral, liver-intestinal, or isolated intestinal transplants. Anti-thymocyte globulin induction preceded about 3 years of tacrolimus and steroid maintenance in all recipients.

Findings of the study overall: Recipient marrow showed GvH clones, some seen first in ileum or blood. Researchers found peak circulating GvH clone levels linked to early post-transplant HvG declines.

Assay used: immunoSEQ multiplex PCR; TCRdb lists only in-frame clones, some missing. The sample lists some 85,000 clones; around 87% were seen once. This specimen consisted of unstimulated CD8+ T cells sorted from spleen or lymph node cells, obtained before transplant. The origin of this receptor is a human donor who was the organ donor for an intestinal transplant. The chain couples TRBV18 to TRBJ1-1; no clear D. The CDR3 region is CASSPPFSAYTEAFF. The CDR3 DNA reads TGTGCCAGCTCACCACCGTTCTCCGCCTACACTGAAGCTTTCTTT.